Below, 10 T cell receptor beta chains from the same sample are listed, as sequenced in a study of T cells in Graves' hyperthyroidism and ophthalmopathy. Amplification of TCR beta CDR3 regions used RNA as the template. During a first-round RT-PCR of the TCR CDR3, the HTBI primer set was used. TCRdb redid the calling of the multiplex PCR reads with MiXCR, one entry per CDR3 protein. The data show 750,000 to 900,000 distinct CDR3 sequences, with 38% seen just once and more than 7% held by the top ten. The specimen sequenced was blood. These receptors originate from a man between 18 and 35 years old with Graves' hyperthyroidism.

This chain joins TRBV7-9 and TRBJ1-4; no definite D call. V lost 5 bases to trimming and J lost 8 bases, with 12 bases between them. CDR3 length: 13 residues. Germline V gives CDR1 SEHNR, CDR2 FQNEAQ (reference sequence). Here the CDR3 reads CASSNLGWEKLFF. The CDR3 DNA sequence: TGTGCCAGCAGCAATCTAGGCTGGGAAAAACTGTTTTTT.

V and J are TRBV9 and TRBJ1-4, with 8 bases matching TRBD1. Germline CDR1 and CDR2: SGDLS and YYNGEE. The V and J ends lost 0 bases and 8 bases, in that order; junction bases with no gene match: 3. The CDR3 sequence is 14 residues long. CDR3 DNA sequence: TGTGCCAGCAGCGTAGGGGACAGGTACGAAAAACTGTTTTTT. It encodes CASSVGDRYEKLFF.

The gene calls are TRBV5-6 and TRBJ2-7; no firm D call. This CDR3 spans 14 amino acids. The V and J ends lost 4 bases and 0 bases respectively, with 11 bases between them. From germline, CDR1 is SGHDT and CDR2 YYEEEE. The CDR3 bases are TGTGCCAGCAGCGCCGACACCTACTCCTACGAGCAGTACTTC. Translating gives CASSADTYSYEQYF.

This chain links TRBV4-3 with TRBJ2-2; 9 nucleotides agree with TRBD2. The CDR3 totals 18 residues. V dropped 3 bases and J dropped 1; count of bases not matched to a gene: 9. The V gene's germline CDR1 is LGHNA and CDR2 YSLEER. The CDR3 protein is CASSQGIAGELNTGELFF. In nucleotides, the CDR3 is TGCGCCAGCAGCCAGGGCATAGCGGGAGAGCTGAACACCGGGGAGCTGTTTTTT.

This chain joins TRBV7-2 and TRBJ2-7; TRBD2 matches 7 bases. CDR3 length equals 15 residues. The ends lost 5 bases at V and 3 bases at J; junction bases unmatched: 10. CDR1 is SGHTA, CDR2 FQGNSA, per germline. DNA for the CDR3: TGTGCCAGCAGCCAAGGGGACCGGGGGGACTACGAGCAGTACTTC. Translating it yields CASSQGDRGDYEQYF.

As to this clonotype: One base away lies a much larger clone, so this may be a sequencing read error. The V and J genes are TRBV7-8 and TRBJ1-1; D uncertain. CDR1 is SGHVS, CDR2 FQNEAQ, per germline. V was shortened by 5 bases and J by 0 bases, with 7 bases between the two germline ends. The CDR3 has 13 residues. CDR3 in amino acids: CASSAMLNTEAFF. For the CDR3, the DNA is TGTGCCAGCAGCGCGATGTTGAACACTGAAGCTTTCTTT.

The chain is built from TRBV2 and TRBJ1-1; D gene ambiguous. CDR3 length: 14 amino acids. CDR1 and CDR2 (germline): SNHLY, FYNNEI. V lost 4 bases to trimming and J lost 1 base, with 10 bases between them. CDR3 loop: CASSVLEQNTEAFF. The CDR3 bases are TGTGCCAGCAGTGTGCTAGAACAGAACACTGAAGCTTTCTTT.

There are many counts of this clonotype. The V gene is TRBV7-3, the J gene TRBJ1-1; D uncertain. The germline V gene encodes CDR1 SGHTA and CDR2 FQGTGA. The V end lost 5 bases, the J end lost 4 bases, and 14 bases lay between the germline ends. The CDR3 is 14 residues long. DNA for the CDR3: TGTGCCAGCAGCCCGGGAGGTGGGAGCACTGAAGCTTTCTTT. As protein: CASSPGGGSTEAFF.

The genes are TRBV6-1 and TRBJ1-2; 7 bases align to TRBD1. V trimming: 6 bases; J trimming: 4 bases; junction bases outside the gene matches: 14. CDR1 MNHNS and CDR2 SASEGT come from the germline V gene. The CDR3 length is 16 residues. The CDR3 DNA follows: TGTGCCAGCAGCGACTCGACAGGGCTCAACGTCTATGGCTACACCTTC. It encodes CASSDSTGLNVYGYTF.

Ten or more counts support this clonotype. The chain combines TRBV15 with TRBJ1-5; possibly TRBD1 for D (5 bases). This CDR3 contains 15 residues. Trimming removed 1 base from V and 7 bases from J, with 14 bases in between. CDR1 is LNHNV, CDR2 YYDKDF, per germline (reference sequence). The DNA of the CDR3 is TGTGCCACCAGCAGAGCGACAGAAAGACGCCAGCCCCAGCATTTT. Its protein product is CATSRATERRQPQHF.